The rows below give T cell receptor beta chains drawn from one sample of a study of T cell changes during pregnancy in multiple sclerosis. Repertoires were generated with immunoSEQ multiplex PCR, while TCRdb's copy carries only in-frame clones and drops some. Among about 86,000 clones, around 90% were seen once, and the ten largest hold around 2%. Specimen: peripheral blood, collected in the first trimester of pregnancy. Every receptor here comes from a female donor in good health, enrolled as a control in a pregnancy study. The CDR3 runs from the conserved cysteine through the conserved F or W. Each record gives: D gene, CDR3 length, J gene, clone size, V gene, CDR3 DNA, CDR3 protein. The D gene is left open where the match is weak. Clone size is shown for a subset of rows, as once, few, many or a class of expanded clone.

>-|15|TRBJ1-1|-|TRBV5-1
TGCGCCAGCGCCCCGTTGCGGCAGGGTGACACTGAAGCTTTCTTT
CASAPLRQGDTEAFF
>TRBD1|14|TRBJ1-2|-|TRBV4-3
TGCGCCAGCAGCCAAACTGACAGGGAAAATGGCTACACCTTC
CASSQTDRENGYTF
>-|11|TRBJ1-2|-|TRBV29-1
TGCAGCGTCCACTTGGGCTTGAGCTACACCTTC
CSVHLGLSYTF
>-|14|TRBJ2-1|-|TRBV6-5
TGTGCCAGCAGTCGCTTACAGGGTTACAATGAGCAGTTCTTC
CASSRLQGYNEQFF
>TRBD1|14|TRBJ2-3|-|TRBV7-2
TGTGCCAGCAGCTCCAACAGGGGAGCAGATACGCAGTATTTT
CASSSNRGADTQYF
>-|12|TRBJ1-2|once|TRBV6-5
TGTGCCAGCCGAGGAGGCCTCTATGGCTACACCTTC
CASRGGLYGYTF
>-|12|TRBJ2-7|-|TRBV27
TGTGCCAGCAGCCGGGGGACCTACGAGCAGTACTTC
CASSRGTYEQYF
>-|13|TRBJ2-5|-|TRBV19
TGTGCCAGTAGTGACCAAGCGACAGAGACCCAGTACTTC
CASSDQATETQYF
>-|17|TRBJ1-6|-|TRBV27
TGTGCCAGCAGCCCTTCCCGACAGGTTCCCTATAATTCACCCCTCCACTTT
CASSPSRQVPYNSPLHF
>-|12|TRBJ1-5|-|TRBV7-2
TGTGCCAGCAGCGCGAGACAACAGCCCCAGCATTTT
CASSARQQPQHF
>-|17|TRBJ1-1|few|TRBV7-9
TGTGCCAGCAGCTCTCAGAGGGGCGGGGATTTGAACACTGAAGCTTTCTTT
CASSSQRGGDLNTEAFF
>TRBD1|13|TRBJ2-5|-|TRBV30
TGTGCCTGGGGGGGACAGTTAAAAGAGACCCAGTACTTC
CAWGGQLKETQYF
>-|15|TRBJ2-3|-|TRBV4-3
TGCGCCAGCAGCCCCGGAGGGAGGTTCGCAGATACGCAGTATTTT
CASSPGGRFADTQYF
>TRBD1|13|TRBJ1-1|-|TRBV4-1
TGCGCCAGCAGCCTACAGGGGCCGACTGAAGCTTTCTTT
CASSLQGPTEAFF
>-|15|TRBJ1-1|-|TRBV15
TGTGCCACCAGCAGAGAGAGGGGGATGAACACTGAAGCTTTCTTT
CATSRERGMNTEAFF
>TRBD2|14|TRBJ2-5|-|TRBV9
TGTGCCAGCAGCGTAATGGGGGGGATGGAGACCCAGTACTTC
CASSVMGGMETQYF
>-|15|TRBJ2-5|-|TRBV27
TGTGCCAGCACCCCCACGGGGGGCGCGGGGGAGACCCAGTACTTC
CASTPTGGAGETQYF
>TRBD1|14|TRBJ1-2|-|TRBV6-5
TGTGCCAGCACTAAATCCGGGACAGGGGCCGGCTACACCTTC
CASTKSGTGAGYTF
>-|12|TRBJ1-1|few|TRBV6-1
TGTGCCACTCGCCGAGCGAACACTGAAGCTTTCTTT
CATRRANTEAFF
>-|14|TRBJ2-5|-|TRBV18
TGTGCCAGCTCATCCACTGCGACTCAAGAGACCCAGTACTTC
CASSSTATQETQYF
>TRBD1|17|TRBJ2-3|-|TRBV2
TGTGCCAGCTGCGAATTCCCTGGACAGGGAAACACAGATACGCAGTATTTT
CASCEFPGQGNTDTQYF
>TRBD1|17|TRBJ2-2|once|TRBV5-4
TGTGCCAGCAGCTTCGGCCAGGGGGCGATAAACACCGGGGAGCTGTTTTTT
CASSFGQGAINTGELFF
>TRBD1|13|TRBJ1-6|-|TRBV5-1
TGCGCCAGCAGTTCCACAGGGGAATCACCCCTCCACTTT
CASSSTGESPLHF
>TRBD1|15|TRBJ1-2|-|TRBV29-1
TGCAGCGTTGAACACAACGCAGGGGGAAGGTATGGCTACACCTTC
CSVEHNAGGRYGYTF
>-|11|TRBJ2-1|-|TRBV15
TGTGCCACCAGGCAGGGGAATGAGCAGTTCTTC
CATRQGNEQFF
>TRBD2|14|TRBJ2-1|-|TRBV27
TGTGCCAGCAGGACTAGCGGGGGGCACAATGAGCAGTTCTTC
CASRTSGGHNEQFF
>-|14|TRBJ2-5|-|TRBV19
TGTGCCAGAGGGTCGGGGGTTCCCCAAGAGACCCAGTACTTC
CARGSGVPQETQYF
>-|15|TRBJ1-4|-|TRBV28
TGTGCCAGCTCTTTCGGATCAGGGCCTAATGAAAAACTGTTTTTT
CASSFGSGPNEKLFF
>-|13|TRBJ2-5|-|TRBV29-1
TGCAGCGTGGGAGAACTAGCCGTCCAGACCCAGTACTTC
CSVGELAVQTQYF
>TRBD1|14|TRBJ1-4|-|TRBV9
TGTGCCAGCAGCTTATCGACAGGGAAGGGAAAACTGTTTTTT
CASSLSTGKGKLFF
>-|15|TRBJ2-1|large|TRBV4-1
TGCGCCAGCAGCCAAGAACTGAGGGATAACAATGAGCAGTTCTTC
CASSQELRDNNEQFF
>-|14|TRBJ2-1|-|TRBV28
TGTGCCAGCAGTCCGTCTAGCCCAGGGGATGAGCAGTTCTTC
CASSPSSPGDEQFF
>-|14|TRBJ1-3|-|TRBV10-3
TGTGCCATCAGTGGGGCAGGGTCTGGAAACACCATATATTTT
CAISGAGSGNTIYF
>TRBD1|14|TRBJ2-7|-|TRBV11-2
TGTGCCAGCAGCCCCTCGACAGGGGGATACGAGCAGTACTTC
CASSPSTGGYEQYF
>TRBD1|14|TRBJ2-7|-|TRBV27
TGTGCCAGCAGTTTATCACGGACAGGTTACGAGCAGTACTTC
CASSLSRTGYEQYF
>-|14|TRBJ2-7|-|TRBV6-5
TGTGCCAGCAGCCCATCTGGAGGGGGCCACGAGCAGTACTTC
CASSPSGGGHEQYF
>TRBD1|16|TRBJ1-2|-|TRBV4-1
TGCGCCAGCAGCCAAGCTTGGACAGGGGCTAACTATGGCTACACCTTC
CASSQAWTGANYGYTF
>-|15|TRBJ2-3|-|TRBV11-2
TGTGCCAGCAGCTTAGATTACAGTGGCACAGATACGCAGTATTTT
CASSLDYSGTDTQYF
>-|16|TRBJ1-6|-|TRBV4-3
TGCGCCAGCAGCCAAGGACAGGTCCACTATAATTCACCCCTCCACTTT
CASSQGQVHYNSPLHF
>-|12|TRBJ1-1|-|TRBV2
TGTGCCAGCAGTGTGGGCAGAACTGAAGCTTTCTTT
CASSVGRTEAFF
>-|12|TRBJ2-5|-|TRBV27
TGTGCCAGCATAAGCGACCAAGAGACCCAGTACTTC
CASISDQETQYF
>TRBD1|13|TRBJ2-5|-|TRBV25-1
TGTGCCAGCAGTGGGACAGGGCCAGAGACCCAGTACTTC
CASSGTGPETQYF
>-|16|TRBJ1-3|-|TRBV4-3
TGCGCCAGCAGCCGGGAAACAGGACCGAACGGAAACACCATATATTTT
CASSRETGPNGNTIYF
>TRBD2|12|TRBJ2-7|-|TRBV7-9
TGTGCCAGCAGCTCCGGCGGGGGGGAGCAGTACTTC
CASSSGGGEQYF
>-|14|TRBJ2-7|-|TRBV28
TGTGCCAGCAAGTTCGGGGGAACCACCTACGAGCAGTACTTC
CASKFGGTTYEQYF
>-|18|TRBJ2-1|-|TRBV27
TGTGCCAGCAGTTTATCGGGGGGTAGCGGAAGCTCCTACAATGAGCAGTTCTTC
CASSLSGGSGSSYNEQFF
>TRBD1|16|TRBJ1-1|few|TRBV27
TGTGCCAGCAGTTTATTACGGGACAGATGGTCCACTGAAGCTTTCTTT
CASSLLRDRWSTEAFF
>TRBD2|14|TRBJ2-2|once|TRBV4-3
TGCGCCAGCAGGGACGGGGGGGCGAGCGGGGAGCTGTTTTTT
CASRDGGASGELFF
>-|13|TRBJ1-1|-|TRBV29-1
TGCAGCGGACAGACCCATGCGAACACTGAAGCTTTCTTT
CSGQTHANTEAFF
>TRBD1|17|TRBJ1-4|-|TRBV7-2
TGTGCCAGCAGCCGCGACAGGGGGGCGGGAACTAATGAAAAACTGTTTTTT
CASSRDRGAGTNEKLFF
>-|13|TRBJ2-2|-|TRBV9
TGTGCCAGCAGCGCCGACGGGACCGGGGAGCTGTTTTTT
CASSADGTGELFF
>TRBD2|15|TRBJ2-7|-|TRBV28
TGTGCCAGCAGTTTATGGACTAGCGGGGGGTACGAGCAGTACTTC
CASSLWTSGGYEQYF
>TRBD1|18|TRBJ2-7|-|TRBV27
TGTGCCAGCAGCCTTCAGCCCAGTTCCCCTAAGACAGGGATCGAGCAGTACTTC
CASSLQPSSPKTGIEQYF
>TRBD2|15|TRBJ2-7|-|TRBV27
TGTGCCACCCGCGGTTCCGGGGGGAGGTCCTACGAGCAGTACTTC
CATRGSGGRSYEQYF
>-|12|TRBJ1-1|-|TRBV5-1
TGCGCCAGCAGCTTGGGGGCCACTGAAGCTTTCTTT
CASSLGATEAFF
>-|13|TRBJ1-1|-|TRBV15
TGTGCCACCAGCAGGGAGGCTGGGGCTGAAGCTTTCTTT
CATSREAGAEAFF
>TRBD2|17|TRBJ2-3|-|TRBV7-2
TGTGCCAGCAGCCGATCGACTAGCGGGGGGGGGTCGGATACGCAGTATTTT
CASSRSTSGGGSDTQYF
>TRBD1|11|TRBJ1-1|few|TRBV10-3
TGTGCCATCAGCCAGGGGGCTGAAGCTTTCTTT
CAISQGAEAFF
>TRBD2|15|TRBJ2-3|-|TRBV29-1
TGCAGCGTTGACAGACTAGCGACTAGCACAGATACGCAGTATTTT
CSVDRLATSTDTQYF